A selection of T cell receptor beta chains follows, all from one sample in a study of technical replicates of blood from several donors. Here immunoSEQ multiplex PCR was the method, and the copy in TCRdb shows in-frame clones only, minus some. The sample has around 50,000 clones, 85% to 95% seen once. The sequencing sample was made of T cells isolated from PBMCs. The receptors originated from a human donor in good health. CDR3s include the opening cysteine and the closing phenylalanine or tryptophan. The D gene is left open where the match is weak. Not every row has a clone size; where given, it reads once, few, many or a size class.

v_gene	d_gene	j_gene	abundance	CDR3aa	CDR3nt
TRBV5-1	NA	TRBJ1-2	NA	CASSLEAGVGGYTF	TGCGCCAGCAGCTTGGAGGCAGGGGTAGGCGGCTACACCTTC
TRBV18	NA	TRBJ1-4	NA	CASSPPGDSPYGKLFF	TGTGCCAGCTCACCACCAGGGGACTCACCATATGGGAAACTGTTTTTT
TRBV10-3	NA	TRBJ2-3	NA	CAISSVTSTDTQYF	TGTGCCATCTCCAGCGTGACTAGCACAGATACGCAGTATTTT
TRBV11-1	TRBD1	TRBJ2-3	NA	CASSHGTGLPDTQYF	TGTGCCAGCAGCCACGGGACAGGGCTCCCAGATACGCAGTATTTT
TRBV11-2	TRBD1	TRBJ2-1	NA	CASSLRGHHHEQFF	TGTGCCAGCAGCTTAAGGGGGCACCACCATGAGCAGTTCTTC
TRBV7-2	NA	TRBJ2-7	NA	CASSPTQGDGPYEQYF	TGTGCCAGCAGCCCTACACAGGGCGACGGACCCTACGAGCAGTACTTC
TRBV29-1	TRBD1	TRBJ2-1	NA	CSVGQDNNEQFF	TGCAGCGTGGGACAGGACAACAATGAGCAGTTCTTC
TRBV7-8	NA	TRBJ1-5	once	CASSRDSLNQPQHF	TGTGCCAGCAGCCGGGACTCACTTAATCAGCCCCAGCATTTT
TRBV13	NA	TRBJ2-5	NA	CASSPDDSEQETQYF	TGTGCCAGCAGCCCTGATGACAGTGAACAAGAGACCCAGTACTTC
TRBV28	NA	TRBJ2-1	NA	CASSLSRVRQFF	TGTGCCAGCAGTTTATCGAGGGTCCGGCAGTTCTTC
TRBV5-4	NA	TRBJ2-1	NA	CASSLIEGRYNEQFF	TGTGCCAGCAGCTTAATAGAGGGTAGATACAATGAGCAGTTCTTC
TRBV6-5	TRBD2	TRBJ2-1	NA	CASSYEAGAHGEQFF	TGTGCCAGCAGTTACGAAGCGGGGGCCCATGGGGAGCAGTTCTTC
TRBV9	TRBD1	TRBJ1-5	NA	CASSQTGGNQPQHF	TGTGCCAGCAGCCAAACAGGGGGGAATCAGCCCCAGCATTTT
TRBV7-9	NA	TRBJ2-6	NA	CASIPNLVANVLTF	TGTGCCAGCATCCCTAATCTAGTGGCCAACGTCCTGACTTTC
TRBV7-9	TRBD1	TRBJ2-3	NA	CASSFQGVAGFADTQYF	TGTGCCAGCAGCTTCCAGGGGGTTGCAGGCTTCGCAGATACGCAGTATTTT
TRBV10-3	NA	TRBJ1-2	NA	CAISDGRGGASNYGYTF	TGTGCCATCAGTGACGGGAGGGGAGGGGCATCCAACTATGGCTACACCTTC
TRBV5-1	NA	TRBJ2-2	once	CASSLGTATGELFF	TGCGCCAGCAGCTTGGGGACAGCCACCGGGGAGCTGTTTTTT
TRBV5-1	NA	TRBJ2-1	NA	CASVATSTVFNEQFF	TGCGCCAGTGTCGCTACTTCCACCGTATTCAATGAGCAGTTCTTC
TRBV5-1	TRBD2	TRBJ2-3	NA	CASSLVAGTSTDTQYF	TGCGCCAGCAGCTTGGTAGCGGGAACTAGCACAGATACGCAGTATTTT
TRBV29-1	NA	TRBJ1-5	NA	CSVTHPGYGQPQHF	TGCAGCGTTACCCACCCAGGGTATGGTCAGCCCCAGCATTTT
TRBV29-1	TRBD2	TRBJ2-1	NA	CSPRLAGDNEQFF	TGCAGCCCCCGACTAGCGGGAGACAATGAGCAGTTCTTC
TRBV10-1	TRBD2	TRBJ2-5	NA	CASSESSGRGETQYF	TGCGCCAGCAGTGAGAGTAGCGGGAGGGGAGAGACCCAGTACTTC
TRBV5-1	TRBD2	TRBJ2-7	NA	CASSLVAGGLYEQYF	TGCGCCAGCAGCTTAGTGGCGGGAGGGCTCTACGAGCAGTACTTC
TRBV11-2	NA	TRBJ1-3	NA	CASSSPRQGNTIYF	TGTGCCAGCAGCTCCCCGCGACAGGGAAACACCATATATTTT
TRBV29-1	NA	TRBJ2-2	NA	CSVKMLAGNTGELFF	TGCAGCGTGAAAATGCTGGCGGGGAACACCGGGGAGCTGTTTTTT
TRBV11-2	TRBD2	TRBJ2-7	NA	CASMGYGLAGLYEQYF	TGTGCCAGCATGGGGTACGGACTAGCGGGACTCTACGAGCAGTACTTC
TRBV19	TRBD1	TRBJ2-5	NA	CASSATGSGTQYF	TGTGCCAGTAGCGCGACAGGGTCGGGGACCCAGTACTTC
TRBV5-1	NA	TRBJ2-3	NA	CASSFLWRDPTDTQYF	TGCGCCAGCAGCTTCTTATGGCGGGACCCCACAGATACGCAGTATTTT
TRBV11-3	TRBD1	TRBJ2-7	NA	CASSLSTGGSYEQYF	TGTGCCAGCAGCTTATCCACAGGGGGCTCCTACGAGCAGTACTTC
TRBV15	TRBD2	TRBJ2-6	NA	CATGGSSGANVLTF	TGTGCCACCGGCGGGAGTTCTGGGGCCAACGTCCTGACTTTC
TRBV15	TRBD1	TRBJ1-5	NA	CATSTTGGQGGYSNQPQHF	TGTGCCACCAGCACTACAGGAGGGCAGGGGGGTTATAGCAATCAGCCCCAGCATTTT
TRBV29-1	NA	TRBJ1-1	NA	CSVEGTHAGTEAFF	TGCAGCGTTGAGGGGACCCACGCGGGGACTGAAGCTTTCTTT
TRBV11-2	TRBD1	TRBJ2-1	NA	CASSLAGQGAWNEQFF	TGTGCCAGCAGCTTAGCGGGACAGGGGGCCTGGAATGAGCAGTTCTTC
TRBV11-3	NA	TRBJ1-3	once	CASSAITRGSGNTIYF	TGTGCCAGCAGCGCGATAACCAGGGGCTCTGGAAACACCATATATTTT
TRBV5-1	TRBD1	TRBJ2-3	NA	CASSLGRTGGKLGDTQYF	TGCGCCAGCAGCTTGGGTAGGACAGGGGGCAAACTGGGAGATACGCAGTATTTT
TRBV7-9	TRBD1	TRBJ1-2	NA	CASSSPGQGAVGYTF	TGTGCCAGCAGCTCGCCGGGACAGGGCGCCGTAGGCTACACCTTC
TRBV7-9	TRBD1	TRBJ1-2	once	CASSSLNPGQGPNNYGYTF	TGTGCCAGCAGCTCCCTCAATCCGGGACAGGGACCAAATAACTATGGCTACACCTTC
TRBV5-1	NA	TRBJ2-7	NA	CASSQGQYYEQYF	TGCGCCAGCAGCCAAGGACAGTACTACGAGCAGTACTTC
TRBV18	TRBD1	TRBJ2-1	NA	CASSRRVPGQGSYNEQFF	TGTGCCAGCTCAAGACGAGTTCCGGGACAGGGGTCCTACAATGAGCAGTTCTTC
TRBV15	NA	TRBJ1-3	NA	CATSRGAGIGNTIYF	TGTGCCACCAGCAGAGGAGCAGGGATCGGAAACACCATATATTTT
TRBV5-4	TRBD1	TRBJ1-1	NA	CASSLQGDTEAFF	TGTGCCAGCAGCCTTCAGGGGGACACTGAAGCTTTCTTT
TRBV5-1	NA	TRBJ2-7	once	CASSLRTLYEQYF	TGCGCCAGCAGCTTGCGTACATTGTACGAGCAGTACTTC
TRBV5-1	NA	TRBJ2-7	NA	CASSLGAGLPNEQYF	TGCGCCAGCAGCTTGGGGGCAGGGCTTCCAAACGAGCAGTACTTC
TRBV29-1	TRBD1	TRBJ2-7	once	CSGISGTGVYEQYF	TGCAGCGGGATTTCCGGGACAGGGGTCTACGAGCAGTACTTC
TRBV18	TRBD1	TRBJ2-2	once	CASSGRNRGANTGELFF	TGTGCCAGCTCGGGACGGAACAGGGGGGCGAACACCGGGGAGCTGTTTTTT
TRBV28	NA	TRBJ2-7	NA	CASKGGGESYEQYF	TGTGCCAGTAAGGGGGGAGGGGAATCCTACGAGCAGTACTTC
TRBV10-1	NA	TRBJ1-1	NA	CASSIQGHTEAFF	TGCGCCAGCAGCATTCAGGGGCACACTGAAGCTTTCTTT
TRBV6-5	NA	TRBJ2-7	once	CASSYSDRLRDEQYF	TGTGCCAGCAGTTACTCTGACCGGCTTCGGGACGAGCAGTACTTC
TRBV15	TRBD2	TRBJ2-3	NA	CATSRVGLAGGRTDTQYF	TGTGCCACCAGCAGAGTGGGACTAGCGGGAGGTCGCACAGATACGCAGTATTTT
TRBV9	NA	TRBJ1-1	NA	CASSAGGETTEAFF	TGTGCCAGCAGCGCCGGGGGGGAAACCACTGAAGCTTTCTTT